This T cell receptor (beta chain) was recorded in a study of blood T cell repertoires in COVID-19. Study information: Nucleic acid was either cDNA or gDNA, and it came from T cells, B-cell-depleted T cells, or PBMCs.

V was shortened by 8 bases and J by 1 base, with 8 bases between the two germline ends. The CDR3 consists of 12 residues. Assay: immunoSEQ multiplex PCR; the TCRdb copy retains only in-frame clones and omits some. Among around 150,000 clones, approximately 88% were seen once, and the ten largest hold 3% to 4.5%. The V gene is TRBV12-3 or TRBV12-4, the J gene TRBJ1-1; D remains unclear. The sequenced sample was peripheral blood. This receptor was identified in an older woman who had recovered from COVID-19. The CDR3 region is CASANRNTEAFF. For the CDR3, the DNA is TGTGCCAGCGCGAACAGGAACACTGAAGCTTTCTTT.